The 12 T cell receptor beta chains presented below share a single source sample, sequenced in a study of spatial heterogeneity in lung cancer. Time point noted: blood at routine non-recurrence follow-up after resection. TCRdb re-analysed the 5' RACE reads in MiXCR, keeping a single row per CDR3 protein. The sample lists around 32,000 distinct CDR3 sequences, under 11% occurring once. The sample in question was PBMCs, obtained at follow-up. The receptors here all came from a female donor with early-stage non-small cell lung cancer.

In its sample, this clonotype was seen a few times. The rearrangement joins TRBV21-1 to TRBJ2-7; no check of the table's D call, TRBD1, against the DNA was made. TRBV21-1 is noted as a pseudogene. The CDR3 sequence is 15 residues long. The CDR3 here is CASSKTGGQSYEQYF. DNA of the CDR3: TGTGCCAGCAGCAAAACCGGGGGCCAATCCTACGAGCAGTACTTC.

Many counts were recorded for this clonotype. The chain uses TRBV28 and TRBJ2-4; D unresolved. The germline V gene has CDR1 MDHEN and CDR2 SYDVKM. The germline V and J ends were trimmed by 4 bases and 3 bases, with 10 bases remaining between them. The CDR3 loop spans 14 amino acids. The CDR3 reads CASSSPRNKNIQYF. The CDR3 DNA reads as TGTGCCAGCAGTTCGCCAAGAAACAAAAACATTCAGTACTTC.

The sample holds many counts of this clonotype. The chain combines TRBV7-9 with TRBJ2-6, with D hard to call. Trimming cost V 3 bases and J 1 base, with 10 bases left between them. This CDR3 contains 16 residues. The V gene's germline CDR1 is SEHNR and CDR2 FQNEAQ (reference sequence). CDR3 in amino acids: CASSFGEASGANVLTF. CDR3 DNA sequence: TGTGCCAGCAGCTTCGGCGAGGCGTCTGGGGCCAACGTCCTGACTTTC.

The chain couples TRBV11-2 to TRBJ1-5, with D possibly being TRBD1 (5 bases). V was shortened by 0 bases and J by 1 base, with 7 bases between the two germline ends. The V gene's germline CDR1 is SGHAT and CDR2 FQNNGV. CDR3 size: 15 residues. DNA of the CDR3: TGTGCCAGCAGCTTAGACAGGGTGAGCAATCAGCCCCAGCATTTT. Residues: CASSLDRVSNQPQHF.

This clonotype was detected only a few times. The rearrangement uses TRBV7-2 and TRBJ2-1, with D perhaps given as TRBD1 or TRBD2 (5 bases each). V lost 10 bases to trimming and J lost 9 bases, with 16 bases between them. CDR3 length: 12 amino acids. Germline CDR1 reads SGHTA; CDR2 reads FQGNSA. The CDR3 spells CAIPDERGEQFF. The CDR3 DNA reads TGTGCCATTCCGGACGAGAGGGGTGAGCAGTTCTTC.

The chain combines TRBV19 with TRBJ2-3; D remains ambiguous. The CDR3 is 12 residues long. Trimming stripped 8 bases from V and 0 bases from J, with 6 bases between. Germline lookup yields CDR1 LNHDA and CDR2 SQIVND (reference sequence). CDR3 region: CASGWSTDTQYF. CDR3 nucleotide sequence: TGTGCCAGTGGATGGAGCACAGATACGCAGTATTTT.

V is TRBV6-2 or TRBV6-3 and J is TRBJ2-2; D not resolved. The V gene's germline CDR1 is MNHEY and CDR2 SVGEGT. The CDR3 totals 13 residues. Trimming shortened V by 7 bases and J by 2 bases, and 8 bases separated the two germline ends. As DNA, the CDR3 is TGTGCCAGCACAGTAGCAAACACCGGGGAGCTGTTTTTT. Translating it yields CASTVANTGELFF.

This chain connects TRBV29-1 to TRBJ1-1, with a possible D match to TRBD1 (6 bases). CDR3 length: 12 amino acids. V dropped 8 bases and J dropped 4 bases, with 14 bases sitting between them. Germline lookup yields CDR1 SQVTM and CDR2 ANQGSEA. The CDR3 here is CSSSGGLTEAFF. The CDR3 DNA sequence: TGCAGCTCGTCGGGGGGCCTCACTGAAGCTTTCTTT.

This clonotype was counted ten times or more. The chain recombines TRBV5-1 with TRBJ1-3; D is uncertain. Germline V lookup: CDR1 SGHRS, CDR2 YFSETQ. The CDR3 runs to 14 residues. V gave up 4 bases and J gave up 7 bases, with 15 bases separating them. Here the CDR3 reads CASSPDGLPNTIYF. The CDR3 DNA is TGCGCCAGCAGCCCCGACGGACTTCCTAACACCATATATTTT.

As to this clonotype: Since a much larger clone is just one base distant, this may be a read error. This CDR3 reads CASSLTGNIEAFF. The DNA for the CDR3 is TGTGCCAGCAGCTTAACCGGGAACATTGAAGCTTTCTTT. The rearrangement links TRBV11-2 to TRBJ1-1, with D unresolved. The CDR3 has 13 amino acids. The germline gives CDR1 SGHAT, CDR2 FQNNGV.

This clonotype was counted between two and nine times. V and J are TRBV4-3 and TRBJ2-2; D call uncertain. V lost 0 bases to trimming and J lost 7 bases, with 18 bases between them. CDR1 and CDR2 from the germline V gene are LGHNA and YSLEER. The CDR3 is 17 residues long. CDR3: CASSQEARQPKVGELFF. The CDR3 DNA reads as TGCGCCAGCAGCCAAGAGGCTAGGCAGCCCAAGGTCGGGGAGCTGTTTTTT.

In this sample, this clonotype turned up many times. The V call is TRBV28, the J call TRBJ1-2; maybe TRBD1 (5 bases). The V gene's germline CDR1 is MDHEN and CDR2 SYDVKM. With 7 bases removed from V and 4 bases from J, the gap between germline ends came to 13 bases. CDR3 size: 13 residues. CDR3 residues: CASTQTASYGYTF. CDR3 DNA: TGTGCCAGCACCCAGACAGCTTCCTATGGCTACACCTTC.